Included here is one TCR beta chain sequence, with context. This clonotype occurred many times. Its recognized antigen is unknown. Base qualities are missing; no much larger clone stands one base away. Preparation of the library involved multiplex PCR. Reads for this sample came from an Illumina HiSeq 4000. CDR3 regions were amplified by Arm-PCR with iRepertoire HTBI primers to construct TCR beta libraries. Before sequencing, the PCR products underwent gel purification. Concerning the study's data processing: A total of roughly 67 TRBV and 14 TRBJ segments were identified across samples and were used for gene usage analysis of CDR3 amino acid clonotypes. COPE and FqMerger were used to merge filtered high-quality paired reads into contigs. BLAST was used to align contigs to IMGT TRBV, TRBD and TRBJ reference genes, and CDR3 was defined according to IMGT. Any clonotype with a frequency above 0.1% was counted as a highly expanded clone. Shannon entropy was used to measure repertoire diversity, and the Gini coefficient was used to measure V-J evenness. Clonotypes shared by more than one individual were considered public. The public sequencing data were trimmed at Q25 with fastp and processed into clonotypes with MiXCR by TCRdb, which kept only in-frame beta chains. CDR3 protein duplicates are merged, each entry listing the most common genes and DNA. These V and J calls originate from TCRdb's pipeline instead of the authors' own analysis. The sample profile shows around 420,000 distinct CDR3 sequences; roughly a sixth of them were found once. The ten largest clonotypes hold about 24% of the sample.

From a lookup of the germline V gene, CDR1 and CDR2 are SGHRS and YFSETQ. V is shortened by 4 bases, J by 5 bases, and the region joining them spans 13 bases. CDR3 length: 13 amino acids, cysteine to phenylalanine. The entry retains the CDR3 DNA only, 39 bases that are in frame from base 1. This specimen's time point label, per the study, means: newly diagnosed GD, antithyroid drugs for less than 3 months. For both TCR sequencing and RNA sequencing, RNA was extracted from PBMCs in TRIzol. The diagnosis of Graves' disease followed American Thyroid Association guidelines. The patients came from an endocrinology department in Xi'an, China. From each patient, about 9.7 milliliters of peripheral blood was collected into an EDTA anticoagulant tube. Ficoll Paque Plus density gradient separation was used to isolate PBMCs, and no further T cell sorting was done. An Agilent 2100 Bioanalyzer and agarose gel were used to check RNA quality, and a NanoDrop 2000 was used to measure RNA concentration.

The sample originates from a study of regulatory T cells in long-lasting Graves disease listed by TCRdb under 2021. Context from the whole study: Patients with newly diagnosed Graves' disease had been on antithyroid drugs for under 3 months. A total of some 35 samples underwent TCR sequencing: about 13 from persistent and approximately 20 from newly diagnosed Graves' disease patients. This study used TCR sequencing and RNA sequencing of peripheral blood to compare persistent Graves' disease patients against newly diagnosed Graves' disease patients. The study was registered as a clinical trial and conducted in China. Study-wide conclusions, independent of this receptor: Compared with newly diagnosed patients, patients with persistent Graves' disease had lower TCR Shannon entropy and fewer highly expanded clones, which suggests clonal expansion. Only the TCR beta chain was sequenced and analyzed. TRBV28, TRBJ1-2 and TRBJ2-5 were preferentially used in persistent disease, while TRBV20-1 and TRBJ2-1 were favored in newly diagnosed disease. Persistent patients shared more public clonotypes among themselves (approximately 2,500) than newly diagnosed patients did (nearly 1,000). The study examined only peripheral blood because the primary lesion, thyroid tissue, could not be accessed. The small sample size was acknowledged by the authors as a limitation that may reduce accuracy.

The receptor's source is a female donor with Graves disease. Recombination connected TRBV5-1 to TRBJ2-7; the D gene is unclear. Sample: peripheral blood mononuclear cells (PBMCs), taken at new diagnosis, from a patient treated with antithyroid drugs. The base sequence is TGCGCCAGCAGCCCCCGGATCAGGCACGAGCAGTACTTC. Translated, it reads CASSPRIRHEQYF.